A single T cell receptor (beta chain) is shown here with its context. This clonotype was counted a single time. The antigen it recognizes is unknown. A much larger clone differs from this one at a single base, so this may be a read error. The germline V gene specifies KGHDR as CDR1 and SFDVKD as CDR2. CDR3 length: 12 amino acids, cysteine to phenylalanine. Of the read, only the CDR3 DNA is kept; its 36 bases are in frame from base 1. These data originate in a study of identical twins (dated by TCRdb to about 2016). Regarding the research as a whole: To test whether fetal clonotypes persist, the study used deep sequencing on TCR alpha and beta repertoires from monozygotic twins, unrelated adults of various ages, and cord blood. To rule out contamination, the twin experiments were replicated at different times with different library preparation protocols. Points the paper makes about the study in general: Zero-insertion analyses could be partly confounded by invariant T cells such as MAIT and iNKT, although diverse VJ usage argued against such confounding for most clonotypes. Because the same donors could not be followed over many years, the conclusions depended on cross-sectional statistical analysis. Fewer insertions were carried by abundant cord blood beta clonotypes, a similar but weaker trend appeared in young adult naive repertoires, and no such trend appeared in memory repertoires. Compared with coincidental sharing between unrelated individuals, out-of-frame TCR alpha sequences shared between twins showed an excess of sequences with low generation probability. Excess twin sharing in beta out-of-frame sequences was weaker because fewer shared sequences lowered the signal-to-noise ratio. In monozygotic twins, recombination models systematically underestimated out-of-frame TCR alpha sharing, but the models matched the sharing seen between unrelated individuals.

Receptor libraries were prepared by 5' RACE. The sequencing machine was an Illumina HiSeq 2000. A universal primer binding site was introduced by template switching, and a unique molecular identifier was present in the final cDNA, enabling accurate counting of TCR cDNA molecules. Specific primers in the conserved constant-segment region were used to synthesize first-strand cDNA for the TCR alpha and beta chains. To control for contamination, each cDNA library was double barcoded with a SMART-Mk sample barcode plus Illumina barcodes. TruSeq adapter sequences, together with Illumina sample barcodes, were added in two successive PCR steps. The Illumina HiSeq platform was used with custom primers to sequence TCR alpha and beta cDNA libraries. From the authors' description of their analysis: MiGEC was used to process raw reads and extract unique molecular identifiers, and MiXCR was used to find CDR3 positions. For each individual, recombination models were inferred using an EM algorithm with the repgenHMM and IGoR tools. Shared clonotypes were analyzed with the tcR package in R, and sharing was normalized by the product of cloneset sizes. To study raw recombination free of thymic and clonal selection effects, out-of-frame nonproductive sequences were analyzed. TCRdb ran its own pipeline on the public reads, namely fastp trimming at Q25 and MiXCR clone calling, and kept in-frame beta chains. Entries are consolidated by CDR3 protein sequence, retaining the most common genes and DNA. The V and J calls reflect TCRdb's pipeline rather than the authors' work. Here the sample has about 240,000 distinct CDR3 sequences; 6% to 8.5% occur a single time. Over 5% of the sample belongs to the ten largest clones.

Every donor in the study was a healthy Caucasian. The twin cohort consisted of three pairs of female monozygotic twins, all aged about 18 to 30 years. CD4+ and CD8+ T cell populations were isolated with positive isolation kits from Invitrogen. This sample was also put to use in a study of yellow fever vaccine responses in identical twins. Looking at the second paper: According to the authors, in identical twins the way T cells responded to vaccination appeared partly convergent and partly personalized. Focusing on identical twins, the study followed the T cell clones that responded to the vaccine, and did so with precision.

This clonotype was obtained from a woman aged 18-29 years in good health. The sequence links TRBV24-1 to TRBJ2-6; the D gene cannot be named for sure. Sequenced input: CD8+ T cells sorted from blood. The nucleotides read TGTGCCATCAGTACAGGGGCCAACGTCCTGACTTTC. The encoded protein is CAISTGANVLTF.